Below are 4 T cell receptor beta chains sequenced from a single sample in a study of T cell responses to AZD1222 COVID-19 vaccine (dated by TCRdb to the early 2020s). Reading the label with the study, this specimen's time point is: about 28 days (+/-7) after the second vaccine dose. The receptor library was made with the immunoSEQ multiplex PCR assay. The immuneACCESS repertoire file appears here via TCRdb, limited to in-frame rearrangements. These files lack a portion of the clones; in checked studies, under half of the deficit traces to unresolved V genes, and the cause of the others is not known. Here the sample has 150,000 to 200,000 clones; roughly nine tenths occur a single time. Of the sample, less than 1.5% is held by the ten largest clones. The sample here was peripheral blood, taken 28 days after the second AZD1222 dose. The receptors derive from an adult who received the AZD1222 COVID-19 vaccine.

V is TRBV11-2 and J is TRBJ2-5; D remains ambiguous. This CDR3 region has 14 residues. Trimming took off 0 bases at V and 1 base at J, with 6 bases between the two ends. Germline V lookup: CDR1 SGHAT, CDR2 FQNNGV. This CDR3 reads CASSLDWGQETQYF. As DNA, the CDR3 is TGTGCCAGCAGCTTAGATTGGGGCCAAGAGACCCAGTACTTC.

The rearrangement links TRBV7-2 to TRBJ2-7; 11 bases fit TRBD2. The ends lost 2 bases at V and 7 bases at J; junction bases unmatched: 7. Germline V gives CDR1 SGHTA, CDR2 FQGNSA. CDR3 length: 15 amino acids. As DNA, the CDR3 is TGTGCCAGCAGCTTATCCCTAGCGGGGGGTGTGGAGCAGTACTTC. This encodes CASSLSLAGGVEQYF.

The chain recombines TRBV5-6 with TRBJ1-2, with unresolved D. This CDR3 region has 14 residues. V was trimmed by 2 bases and J by 4 bases, leaving 12 bases between them. Per the germline V gene, CDR1 is SGHDT and CDR2 is YYEEEE. CDR3 DNA: TGTGCCAGCAGCTTTTTGGAAAACAGCTATGGCTACACCTTC. Protein product: CASSFLENSYGYTF.

The chain combines TRBV20-1 with TRBJ1-5; unclear D gene. Trimming took 3 bases from V and 4 from J, leaving 7 bases between them. The CDR3 is 12 amino acids. Germline V lookup: CDR1 DFQATT, CDR2 SNEGSKA (reference sequence). The CDR3 is CSASRKNQPQHF. DNA for the CDR3: TGCAGTGCTAGTCGGAAGAATCAGCCCCAGCATTTT.